The rows below give T cell receptor beta chains drawn from one sample of a study of blood T cell repertoires in COVID-19. Assay: immunoSEQ multiplex PCR; the TCRdb copy retains only in-frame clones and omits some. The sample carries about 190,000 clones, approximately 84% recorded once. Sequenced input: PBMCs or T cells enriched from blood (not recorded which). The source is a woman in her thirties who had recovered from COVID-19. Both conserved end residues are part of each CDR3. The size entry is marked missing in some rows and otherwise reads once, few, many or a size class.

V,size,J,CDR3
TRBV2,-,TRBJ1-3,CASSGGSSGNTIYF
TRBV13,-,TRBJ2-1,CASSLRTPATYNEQFF
TRBV5-4,-,TRBJ1-4,CASSFDSNEKLFF
TRBV28,once,TRBJ1-5,CASSRGTGGLVGNQPQHF
TRBV28,-,TRBJ1-2,CASSSEVALWGYTF
TRBV28,-,TRBJ1-5,CASSQQGGGGQPQHF
TRBV4-2,few,TRBJ1-5,CASSHPSAGTSNQPQHF
TRBV7-3,-,TRBJ2-1,CASSPDGWGGNEQFF
TRBV28,-,TRBJ1-1,CASSPLQGFRNTEAFF
TRBV24-1,-,TRBJ2-3,CATSAPHSERHTDTQYF
TRBV28,once,TRBJ1-2,CASSQTAGGSYGYTF
TRBV27,-,TRBJ1-5,CASSLSWGAGGRHF
TRBV7-2,-,TRBJ2-6,CASTYLSVGAGANVLTF
TRBV9,-,TRBJ2-5,CASSVSPYGQETQYF
TRBV7-9,once,TRBJ2-3,CASSFRTSGRRGTDTQYF
TRBV3-1/TRBV3-2,-,TRBJ1-2,CASSRDLGRGYGYTF
TRBV2,-,TRBJ2-2,CASSDTGVWTGELFF
TRBV29-1,-,TRBJ1-2,CSAQGEGFGYTF
TRBV6-5,-,TRBJ2-1,CASSTSGGFYNEQFF
TRBV29-1,-,TRBJ1-4,CSVEDLRLSHGGAEKLFF
TRBV5-6,-,TRBJ2-1,CASSFRRITTNNEQFF
TRBV24-1,-,TRBJ2-5,CATSDGRSSRTETQYF
TRBV5-1,-,TRBJ1-1,CASSFRQGRATEAFF
TRBV3-1/TRBV3-2,-,TRBJ2-1,CASQGLAGPAWNEQFF
TRBV3-1/TRBV3-2,-,TRBJ2-1,CASSLLRDRGYEQFF
TRBV5-6,once,TRBJ1-6,CASSSGTGSYNSPLHF
TRBV18,many,TRBJ2-3,CASWELRGGPDTQYF
TRBV2,-,TRBJ2-5,CASRSSGQETQYF
TRBV19,-,TRBJ2-5,CASSTTPGERRETQYF
TRBV6-5,-,TRBJ1-2,CASSLGGANYGYTF
TRBV5-1,-,TRBJ1-4,CASSRGTGEGKLFF
TRBV5-1,-,TRBJ2-1,CASSRVGGLLLAVSYNEQFF
TRBV10-2,-,TRBJ1-5,CASSSDSNQPQHF